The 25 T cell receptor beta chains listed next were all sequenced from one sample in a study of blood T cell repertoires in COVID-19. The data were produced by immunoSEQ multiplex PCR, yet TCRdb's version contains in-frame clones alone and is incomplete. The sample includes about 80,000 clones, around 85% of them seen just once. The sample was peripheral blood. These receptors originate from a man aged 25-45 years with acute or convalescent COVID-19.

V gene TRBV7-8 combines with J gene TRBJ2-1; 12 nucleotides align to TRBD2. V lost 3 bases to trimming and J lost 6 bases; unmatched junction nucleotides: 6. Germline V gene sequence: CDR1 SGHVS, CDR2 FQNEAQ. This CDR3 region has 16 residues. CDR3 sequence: CASSFTSGRMGNEQFF. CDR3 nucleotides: TGTGCCAGCAGCTTTACTAGCGGGAGGATGGGCAATGAGCAGTTCTTC.

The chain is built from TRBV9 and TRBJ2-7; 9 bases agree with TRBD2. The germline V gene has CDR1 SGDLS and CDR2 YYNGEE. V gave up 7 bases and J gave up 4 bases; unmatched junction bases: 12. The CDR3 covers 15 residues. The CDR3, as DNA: TGTGCCAGCGGCCCCTGGGGTAGCGGGAGATACGAGCAGTACTTC. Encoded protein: CASGPWGSGRYEQYF.

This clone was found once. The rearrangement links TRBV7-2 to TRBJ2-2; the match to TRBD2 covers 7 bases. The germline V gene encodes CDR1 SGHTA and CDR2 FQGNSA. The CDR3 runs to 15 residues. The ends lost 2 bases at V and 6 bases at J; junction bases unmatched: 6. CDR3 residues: CASSLNLLAPGELFF. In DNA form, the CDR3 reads TGTGCCAGCAGCTTAAACTTACTAGCGCCCGGGGAGCTGTTTTTT.

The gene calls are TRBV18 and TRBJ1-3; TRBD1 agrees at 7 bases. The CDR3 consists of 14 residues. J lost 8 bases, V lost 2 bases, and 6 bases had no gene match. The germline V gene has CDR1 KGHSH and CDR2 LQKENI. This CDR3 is CASSPTGDLDTIYF. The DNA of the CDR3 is TGTGCCAGCTCACCAACAGGGGACCTGGACACCATATATTTT.

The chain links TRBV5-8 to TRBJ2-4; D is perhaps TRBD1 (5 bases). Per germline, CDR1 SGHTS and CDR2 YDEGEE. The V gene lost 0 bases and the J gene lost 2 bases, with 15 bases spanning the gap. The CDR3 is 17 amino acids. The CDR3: CASSLGARAGSKNIQYF. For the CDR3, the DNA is TGTGCCAGCAGCTTGGGGGCCAGGGCCGGGTCCAAAAACATTCAGTACTTC.

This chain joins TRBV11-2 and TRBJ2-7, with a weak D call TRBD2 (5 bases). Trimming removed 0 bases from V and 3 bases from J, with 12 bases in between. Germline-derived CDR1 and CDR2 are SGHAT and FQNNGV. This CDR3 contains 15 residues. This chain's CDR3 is CASSLDVGSIYEQYF. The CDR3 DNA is TGTGCCAGCAGCTTAGACGTAGGGAGCATCTACGAGCAGTACTTC.

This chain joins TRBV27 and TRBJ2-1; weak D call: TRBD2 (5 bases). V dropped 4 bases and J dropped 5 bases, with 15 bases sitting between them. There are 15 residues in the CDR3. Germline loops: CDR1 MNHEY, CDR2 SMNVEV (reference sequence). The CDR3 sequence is CASSSLASSNNEQFF. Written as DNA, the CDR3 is TGTGCCAGCAGTTCTCTAGCCTCCTCTAACAATGAGCAGTTCTTC.

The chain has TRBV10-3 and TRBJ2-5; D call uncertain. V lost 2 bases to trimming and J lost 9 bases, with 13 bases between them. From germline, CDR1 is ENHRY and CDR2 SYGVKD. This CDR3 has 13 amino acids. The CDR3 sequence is CAISEGTQDSQYF. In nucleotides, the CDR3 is TGTGCCATCAGTGAGGGAACACAAGACTCCCAGTACTTC.

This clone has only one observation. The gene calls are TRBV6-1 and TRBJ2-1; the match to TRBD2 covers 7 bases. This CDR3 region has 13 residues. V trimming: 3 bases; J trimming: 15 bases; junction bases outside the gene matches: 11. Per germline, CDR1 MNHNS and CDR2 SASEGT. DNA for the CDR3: TGTGCCAGCAGTGAGGTGGCGGACTCTAGCGGGTTCTTC. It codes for CASSEVADSSGFF.

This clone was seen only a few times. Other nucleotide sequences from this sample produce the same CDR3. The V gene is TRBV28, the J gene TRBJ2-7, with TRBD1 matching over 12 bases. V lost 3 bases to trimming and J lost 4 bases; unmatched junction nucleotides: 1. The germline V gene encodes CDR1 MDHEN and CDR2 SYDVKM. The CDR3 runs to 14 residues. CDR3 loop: CASSLGQGAYEQYF. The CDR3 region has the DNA TGTGCCAGCAGTTTGGGACAGGGGGCGTACGAGCAGTACTTC. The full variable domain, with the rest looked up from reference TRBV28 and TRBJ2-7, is DVKVTQSSRYLVKRTGEKVFLECVQDMDHENMFWYRQDPGLGLRLIYFSYDVKMKEKGDIPEGYSVSREKKERFSLILESASTNQTSMYLCASSLGQGAYEQYFGPGTRLTVT.

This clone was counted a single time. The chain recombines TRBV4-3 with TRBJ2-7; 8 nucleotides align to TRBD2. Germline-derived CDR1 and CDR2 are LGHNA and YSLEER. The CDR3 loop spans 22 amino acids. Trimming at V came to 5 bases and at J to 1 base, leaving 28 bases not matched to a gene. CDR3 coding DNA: TGCGCCAGCAGCAAAGCACTACACACAGGGTTTAGTTTACTAGCGGCATCCTACGAGCAGTACTTC. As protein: CASSKALHTGFSLLAASYEQYF.

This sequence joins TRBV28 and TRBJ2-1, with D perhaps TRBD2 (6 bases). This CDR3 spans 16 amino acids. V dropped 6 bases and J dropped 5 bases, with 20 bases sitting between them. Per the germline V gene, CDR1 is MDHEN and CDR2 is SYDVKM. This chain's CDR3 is CASSPLGAGYDNEQFF. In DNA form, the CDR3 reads TGTGCCAGCAGCCCCCTAGGGGCGGGGTACGACAATGAGCAGTTCTTC.

CDR3 in amino acids: CASSFSGTVGETQYF. DNA for the CDR3: TGTGCCAGCAGCTTTAGCGGGACAGTAGGAGAGACCCAGTACTTC. This sequence joins TRBV7-9 and TRBJ2-5; maybe TRBD2 (8 bases). Trimming took off 3 bases at V and 4 bases at J, with 15 bases between the two ends. The length of the CDR3 is 15 residues. The germline V gene encodes CDR1 SEHNR and CDR2 FQNEAQ (reference sequence).

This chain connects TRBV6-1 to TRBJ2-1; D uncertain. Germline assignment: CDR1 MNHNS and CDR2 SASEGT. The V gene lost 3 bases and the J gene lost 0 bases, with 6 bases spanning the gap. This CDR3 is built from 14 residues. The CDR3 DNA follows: TGTGCCAGCAGTGAGGTTAGCTCCTACAATGAGCAGTTCTTC. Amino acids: CASSEVSSYNEQFF.

The chain's CDR3 is CASSLGSGGYTF. The CDR3 DNA sequence: TGCGCCAGCAGCTTGGGGAGCGGTGGCTACACCTTC. This chain joins TRBV5-1 and TRBJ1-2, with no clear D. V was cut by 0 bases and J by 7 bases, with 7 bases left in between. Germline CDR1 reads SGHRS; CDR2 reads YFSETQ. This CDR3 is 12 amino acids long.

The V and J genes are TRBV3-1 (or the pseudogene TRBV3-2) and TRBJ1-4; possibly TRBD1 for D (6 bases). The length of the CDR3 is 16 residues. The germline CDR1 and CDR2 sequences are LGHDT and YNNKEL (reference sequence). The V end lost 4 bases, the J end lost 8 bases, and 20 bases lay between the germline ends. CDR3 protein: CASSPAGRGSEEKLFF. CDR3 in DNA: TGTGCCAGCAGCCCCGCGGGGAGGGGGAGTGAGGAAAAACTGTTTTTT.

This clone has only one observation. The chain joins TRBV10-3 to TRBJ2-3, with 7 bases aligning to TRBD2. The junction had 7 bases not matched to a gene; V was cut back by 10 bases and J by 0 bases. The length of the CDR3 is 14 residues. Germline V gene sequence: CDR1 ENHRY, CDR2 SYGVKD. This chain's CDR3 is CATSPGGSTDTQYF. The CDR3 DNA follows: TGTGCCACGAGTCCGGGGGGTAGCACAGATACGCAGTATTTT.

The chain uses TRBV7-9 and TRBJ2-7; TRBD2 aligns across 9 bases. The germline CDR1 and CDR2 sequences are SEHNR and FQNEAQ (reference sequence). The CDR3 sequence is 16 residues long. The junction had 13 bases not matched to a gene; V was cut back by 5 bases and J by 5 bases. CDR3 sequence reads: CASSPGGSGRRHEQYF. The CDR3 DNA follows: TGTGCCAGCAGCCCCGGGGGGAGCGGGAGGAGACACGAGCAGTACTTC.

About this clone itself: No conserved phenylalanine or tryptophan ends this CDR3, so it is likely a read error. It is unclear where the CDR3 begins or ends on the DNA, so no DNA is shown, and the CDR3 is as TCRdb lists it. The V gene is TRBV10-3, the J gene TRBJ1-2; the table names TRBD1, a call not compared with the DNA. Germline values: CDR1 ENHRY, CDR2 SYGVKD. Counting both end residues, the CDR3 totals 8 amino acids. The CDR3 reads CAIRPRGL.

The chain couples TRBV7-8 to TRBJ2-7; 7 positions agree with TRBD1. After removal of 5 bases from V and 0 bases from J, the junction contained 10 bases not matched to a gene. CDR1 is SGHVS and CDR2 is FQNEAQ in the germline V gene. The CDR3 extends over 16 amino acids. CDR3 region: CASSPRQGENSYEQYF. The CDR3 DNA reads TGTGCCAGCAGCCCGAGACAGGGTGAGAACTCCTACGAGCAGTACTTC.

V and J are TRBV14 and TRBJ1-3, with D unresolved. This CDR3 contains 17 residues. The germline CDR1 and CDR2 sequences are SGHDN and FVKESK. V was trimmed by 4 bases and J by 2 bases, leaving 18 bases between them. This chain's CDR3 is CASSPMGFGGTGNTIYF. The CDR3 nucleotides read TGTGCCAGCAGCCCTATGGGATTTGGAGGAACTGGAAACACCATATATTTT. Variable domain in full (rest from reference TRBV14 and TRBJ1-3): EAGVTQFPSHSVIEKGQTVTLRCDPISGHDNLYWYRRVMGKEIKFLLHFVKESKQDESGMPNNRFLAERTGGTYSTLKVQPAELEDSGVYFCASSPMGFGGTGNTIYFGEGSWLTVV.

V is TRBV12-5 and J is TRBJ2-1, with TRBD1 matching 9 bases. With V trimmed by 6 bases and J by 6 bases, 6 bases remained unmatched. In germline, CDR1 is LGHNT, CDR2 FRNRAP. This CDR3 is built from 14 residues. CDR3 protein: CASGAGQGFNEQFF. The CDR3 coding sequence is TGTGCTAGTGGAGCGGGACAGGGATTCAATGAGCAGTTCTTC.

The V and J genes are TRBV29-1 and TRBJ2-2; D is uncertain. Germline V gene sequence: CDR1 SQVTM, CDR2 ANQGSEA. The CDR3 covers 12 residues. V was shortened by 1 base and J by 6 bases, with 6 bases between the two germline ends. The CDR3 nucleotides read TGCAGCGTTGAAGGTATTCCCGGGGAGCTGTTTTTT. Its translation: CSVEGIPGELFF.

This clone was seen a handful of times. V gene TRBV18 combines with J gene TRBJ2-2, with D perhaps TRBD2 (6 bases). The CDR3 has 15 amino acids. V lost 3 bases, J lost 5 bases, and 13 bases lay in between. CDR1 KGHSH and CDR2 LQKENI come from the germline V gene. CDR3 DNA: TGTGCCAGCTCACCGTTCGGGACTGTGACCGGGGAGCTGTTTTTT. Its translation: CASSPFGTVTGELFF.

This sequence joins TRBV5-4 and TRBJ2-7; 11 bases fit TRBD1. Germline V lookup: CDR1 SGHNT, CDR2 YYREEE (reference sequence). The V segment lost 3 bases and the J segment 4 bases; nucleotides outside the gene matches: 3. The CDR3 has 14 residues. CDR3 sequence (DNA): TGTGCCAGCAGCTATGGACAGGGGGCATACGAGCAGTACTTC. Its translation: CASSYGQGAYEQYF.